This paragraph covers one TCR beta chain sequence. Its antigen is undetermined. These data come from a study of blood T cells in healthy people across ages. Findings and caveats of the study: As age increased, TCR beta diversity per million T cells fell in a roughly linear fashion.

Primers used in a second PCR of roughly 6 to 11 cycles were a sample-barcoded 5' primer and a J-beta primer mix. MiXCR, run by TCRdb on the 5' RACE reads, gives a single entry per CDR3 protein. The sample shows around 2 million distinct CDR3 sequences, roughly 43% of them seen only once. For every donor, a draw yielded ten milliliters of peripheral blood. Source material: blood. This sequence was found in a human donor in good health.

CDR3 sequence (DNA): TGTGCCAGCAGCTTAGCGCCTAAGCCGAGGAGGCCCGAAACCTATGGCTACACCTTC. Amino acid sequence: CASSLAPKPRRPETYGYTF. This sequence joins TRBV7-2 and TRBJ1-2; D not resolved. Trimming left V 0 bases short and J 4 bases short, with 24 bases between. The CDR3 is 19 amino acids. Germline assignment: CDR1 SGHTA and CDR2 FQGNSA.